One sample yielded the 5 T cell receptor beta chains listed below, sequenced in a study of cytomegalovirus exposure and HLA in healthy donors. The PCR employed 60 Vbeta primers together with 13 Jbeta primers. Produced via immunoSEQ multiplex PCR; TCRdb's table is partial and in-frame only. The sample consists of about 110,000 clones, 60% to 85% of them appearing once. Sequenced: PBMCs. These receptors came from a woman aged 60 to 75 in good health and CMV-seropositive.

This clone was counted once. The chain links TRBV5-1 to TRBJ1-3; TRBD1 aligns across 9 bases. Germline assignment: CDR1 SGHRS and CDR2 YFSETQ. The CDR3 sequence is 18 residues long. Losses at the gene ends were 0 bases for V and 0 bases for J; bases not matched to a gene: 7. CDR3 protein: CASSLGDRVKNSGNTIYF. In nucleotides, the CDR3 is TGCGCCAGCAGCTTGGGGGACAGGGTAAAAAACTCTGGAAACACCATATATTTT.

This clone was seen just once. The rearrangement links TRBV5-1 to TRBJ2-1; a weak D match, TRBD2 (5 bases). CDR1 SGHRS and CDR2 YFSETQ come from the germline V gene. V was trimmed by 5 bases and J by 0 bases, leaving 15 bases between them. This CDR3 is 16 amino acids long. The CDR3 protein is CASRGQRFSSYNEQFF. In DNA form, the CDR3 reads TGCGCCAGCAGGGGCCAGCGGTTCAGCTCCTACAATGAGCAGTTCTTC.

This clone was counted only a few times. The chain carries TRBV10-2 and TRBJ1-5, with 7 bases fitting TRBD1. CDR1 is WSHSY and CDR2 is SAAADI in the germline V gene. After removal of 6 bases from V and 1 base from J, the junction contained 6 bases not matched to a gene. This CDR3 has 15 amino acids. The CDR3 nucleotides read TGCGCCAGCAGCAGGGGGAGCGTGAGCAATCAGCCCCAGCATTTT. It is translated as CASSRGSVSNQPQHF.

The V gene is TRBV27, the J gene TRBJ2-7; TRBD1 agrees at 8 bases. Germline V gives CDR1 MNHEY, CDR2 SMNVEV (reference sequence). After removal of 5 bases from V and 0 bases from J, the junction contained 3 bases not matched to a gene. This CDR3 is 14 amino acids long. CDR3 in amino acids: CASSPTGVSYEQYF. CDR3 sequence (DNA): TGTGCCAGCAGTCCGACAGGGGTCTCCTACGAGCAGTACTTC.

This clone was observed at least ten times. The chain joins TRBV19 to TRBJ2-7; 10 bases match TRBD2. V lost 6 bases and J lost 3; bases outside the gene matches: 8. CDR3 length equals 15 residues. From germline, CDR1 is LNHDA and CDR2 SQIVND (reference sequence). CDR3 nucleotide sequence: TGTGCCAGTAGAACCTCCGGGACTAGCGTCTACGAGCAGTACTTC. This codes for CASRTSGTSVYEQYF. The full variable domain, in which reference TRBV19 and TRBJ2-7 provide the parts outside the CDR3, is DGGITQSPKYLFRKEGQNVTLSCEQNLNHDAMYWYRQDPGQGLRLIYYSQIVNDFQKGDIAEGYSVSREKKESFPLTVTSAQKNPTAFYLCASRTSGTSVYEQYFGPGTRLTVT.